Below are 20 T cell receptor beta chains sequenced from a single sample in a study of T-cell reconstitution after alpha-beta-depleted transplantation in children. During its preparation, the TCRbeta library received unique molecular identifiers. Each CDR3 protein gets one entry after TCRdb re-called the PCR reads with MiXCR. The table has around 300,000 distinct CDR3 sequences, 10% seen once; the top ten hold 7.5%. The sequences come from PBMCs, collected before TCRalphabeta/CD19-depleted stem cell transplant. All receptors derive from a boy younger than two with acute myeloid leukemia, due to receive a stem cell transplant.

This clonotype was found a few times. The rearrangement joins TRBV12-3 or TRBV12-4 to TRBJ2-1; 7 bases map to TRBD1. V was clipped by 6 bases and J by 8 bases; unmatched bases: 16. This CDR3 is built from 16 residues. The CDR3 DNA reads TGTGCCAGCAGAGCCCGGTTAGGGGGCGCGCCCTATGAGCAGTTCTTC. This gives the protein CASRARLGGAPYEQFF.

V is TRBV18 and J is TRBJ2-5; D ambiguous. The CDR3 consists of 14 residues. Germline V lookup: CDR1 KGHSH, CDR2 LQKENI. Deletions cut 4 bases from V and 2 bases from J, with 11 bases between. Here the CDR3 DNA reads TGTGCCAGCTCACTCCTATGGGGTCAAGAGACCCAGTACTTC. Its protein product is CASSLLWGQETQYF.

Many counts were recorded for this clonotype. The chain recombines TRBV6-5 with TRBJ1-5; D possibly corresponds to TRBD1 (5 bases). CDR1 is MNHEY and CDR2 is SVGAGI in the germline V gene. Trimming pared 2 bases from V and 1 base from J, leaving 12 bases between. This CDR3 has 16 amino acids. CDR3 DNA sequence: TGTGCCAGCAGTTACGGGGCAGCTAGGAGCAATCAGCCCCAGCATTTT. Protein: CASSYGAARSNQPQHF.

There are many counts of this clonotype. This chain connects TRBV28 to TRBJ2-5, with 8 bases lining up with TRBD1. V gave up 4 bases and J gave up 5 bases; unmatched junction bases: 6. The CDR3 has 14 amino acids. The germline V gene has CDR1 MDHEN and CDR2 SYDVKM. The CDR3 here is CASSSFYRGETQYF. The CDR3 DNA reads TGTGCCAGCAGTTCCTTCTACAGGGGGGAGACCCAGTACTTC.

J is TRBJ2-5 and V is TRBV25-1, with 7 bases fitting TRBD1. Germline assignment: CDR1 MGHDK and CDR2 SYGVNS. The CDR3 spans 13 residues. The junction had 6 bases not matched to a gene; V was cut back by 7 bases and J by 4 bases. CDR3 in amino acids: CASTSQGIETQYF. The CDR3 coding sequence is TGTGCCAGCACCTCACAGGGGATAGAGACCCAGTACTTC.

This clonotype was detected ten times or more. The chain employs TRBV4-3 and TRBJ2-7; TRBD1 is a possible D gene (7 bases). The CDR3 runs 17 residues. Trimming removed 0 bases from V and 5 bases from J, with 20 bases in between. Germline lookup yields CDR1 LGHNA and CDR2 YSLEER. CDR3 sequence (DNA): TGCGCCAGCAGCCAAGATTCCGACAGGGCCGGGGGAAACGAGCAGTACTTC. Translating gives CASSQDSDRAGGNEQYF.

The chain carries TRBV28 and TRBJ1-1; D remains unclear. With 2 bases removed from V and 5 bases from J, the gap between germline ends came to 18 bases. Germline V gene lookup returns CDR1 MDHEN and CDR2 SYDVKM. The CDR3 has 16 residues. The CDR3 nucleotides are TGTGCCAGCAGTTTAGGTGCTCCTTACGCGGTTACTGAAGCTTTCTTT. Translating gives CASSLGAPYAVTEAFF.

This clonotype appeared many times. V and J are TRBV11-3 and TRBJ2-7; TRBD1 matches 7 bases. Unmatched junction bases numbered 16, after V lost 5 bases and J lost 6 bases. The CDR3 loop spans 16 amino acids. Per germline, CDR1 SGHNT and CDR2 YENEEA. The DNA of the CDR3 is TGTGCCAGCAGCCAACAACCGGGACAGCTTAAGGCCGAGCAGTACTTC. Its translation is CASSQQPGQLKAEQYF.

This clonotype has at least ten counts. The chain combines TRBV7-3 with TRBJ2-7; 8 bases match TRBD2. CDR3 length: 15 residues. Germline-derived CDR1 and CDR2 are SGHTA and FQGTGA. With V trimmed by 5 bases and J by 7 bases, 13 bases remained unmatched. CDR3 loop: CASSPSGTRGGEQYF. DNA for the CDR3: TGTGCCAGCAGCCCCTCCGGGACTAGAGGGGGTGAGCAGTACTTC.

This clonotype has a count of ten or more. The chain is built from TRBV7-2 and TRBJ1-2; D gene ambiguous. Germline loops: CDR1 SGHTA, CDR2 FQGNSA. The CDR3 is 15 residues long. V was trimmed by 1 base and J by 1 base, leaving 10 bases between them. DNA for the CDR3: TGTGCCAGCAGCTTAGAAAACAGAATTAACTATGGCTACACCTTC. Translated, it gives CASSLENRINYGYTF.

The genes are TRBV6-1 and TRBJ2-1; D not certain. V was pared by 6 bases and J by 8 bases, with 17 bases between. Germline V gene data show CDR1 as MNHNS and CDR2 as SASEGT. This CDR3 has 14 amino acids. CDR3 nucleotide sequence: TGTGCCAGCAGGATCAGGCCCCAAAAGGATGAGCAGTTCTTC. This encodes CASRIRPQKDEQFF.

In its sample, this clonotype was seen many times. The chain has TRBV7-9 and TRBJ2-7, with D perhaps assigned TRBD1 or TRBD2 (5 bases each). Trimming took off 1 base at V and 4 bases at J, with 14 bases between the two ends. CDR1 is SEHNR and CDR2 is FQNEAQ in the germline V gene (reference sequence). This CDR3 has 15 residues. Here the CDR3 DNA reads TGTGCCAGCAGCTTAGGGCAGGGAGAGGTATACGAGCAGTACTTC. Its protein product is CASSLGQGEVYEQYF.

This clonotype was detected ten times or more. V is TRBV10-3 and J is TRBJ1-1, with D uncertain. V shed 6 bases and J shed 0 bases, with 14 bases lying between them. This CDR3 has 15 amino acids. Germline assignment: CDR1 ENHRY and CDR2 SYGVKD. The CDR3: CAIRPRLGMNTEAFF. The CDR3 bases are TGTGCCATCAGGCCCCGGTTAGGGATGAACACTGAAGCTTTCTTT.

This clonotype was seen repeatedly, ten times or more. V usage is TRBV5-1 and J usage is TRBJ1-1; weak D call: TRBD1 (6 bases). Germline V lookup: CDR1 SGHRS, CDR2 YFSETQ. The CDR3 has 16 residues. Trimming took 1 base from V and 3 from J, leaving 16 bases between them. CDR3 nucleotide sequence: TGCGCCAGCAGCTTGACAGGGACTCCTATTCACACTGAAGCTTTCTTT. Translation: CASSLTGTPIHTEAFF.

The chain joins TRBV6-2 or TRBV6-3 to TRBJ2-5, with a tentative D call TRBD1 (8 bases). V was shortened by 2 bases and J by 5 bases, with 15 bases between the two germline ends. The CDR3 covers 15 residues. Germline V gives CDR1 MNHEY, CDR2 SVGEGT. In DNA, the CDR3 is TGTGCCAGCAGTTACCTACAGGGGGGGGGGGAGACCCAGTACTTC. Translating it yields CASSYLQGGGETQYF.

The sample holds many counts of this clonotype. J is TRBJ2-4 and V is TRBV12-3 or TRBV12-4; 7 bases align to TRBD1. The J segment lost 1 base and the V segment lost 5 bases, leaving 2 bases of the junction unmatched. The CDR3 is 14 amino acids. The chain's CDR3 is CASSAQGAKNIQYF. The CDR3 DNA follows: TGTGCCAGCAGTGCACAGGGGGCCAAAAACATTCAGTACTTC.

This clonotype was seen ten or more times. The CDR3 DNA reads as TGTGCCAGCAGTTACTGGTCTAGCGGGAGAGCAGTCGAGCAGTACTTC. The encoded protein is CASSYWSSGRAVEQYF. The chain recombines TRBV6-2 or TRBV6-3 with TRBJ2-7; 10 nucleotides agree with TRBD2. The germline V gene encodes CDR1 MNHEY and CDR2 SVGEGT. CDR3 length equals 16 residues. V trimming: 1 base; J trimming: 6 bases; junction bases outside the gene matches: 9.

The sample holds many counts of this clonotype. In DNA form, the CDR3 reads TGCAGTGCTAGAGATCTCGTGACTAGCAGCACAGATACGCAGTATTTT. Encoded protein: CSARDLVTSSTDTQYF. The chain combines TRBV20-1 with TRBJ2-3; TRBD2 matches at 7 bases. J was trimmed by 0 bases and V by 0 bases; bases with no gene match: 6. This CDR3 is built from 16 residues. Looked up from germline, CDR1 is DFQATT and CDR2 is SNEGSKA (reference sequence).

This clonotype was found many times. This chain uses TRBV5-5 with TRBJ2-2; either TRBD1 or TRBD2 may supply D (6 bases each). Trimming removed 1 base from V and 3 bases from J, with 10 bases in between. Germline V CDR1 and CDR2: SGHKS, YYEKEE (reference sequence). The CDR3 covers 15 residues. CDR3 amino acids: CASSLMEGDTGELFF. CDR3 nucleotides: TGTGCCAGCAGCTTGATGGAGGGGGACACCGGGGAGCTGTTTTTT.

The V gene is TRBV13, the J gene TRBJ2-1, with 7 nucleotides matching TRBD2. Germline V lookup: CDR1 PRHDT, CDR2 FYEKMQ (reference sequence). With 10 bases clipped from V and 2 bases from J, the junction kept 11 bases outside the gene matches. The CDR3 covers 15 residues. The DNA of the CDR3 is TGTGCCATGGGCTCGGAGCGGGACGCCTACAATGAGCAGTTCTTC. This sequence encodes CAMGSERDAYNEQFF.